This T cell receptor beta chain came from a study of blood T cell repertoires in COVID-19. About the research overall: Italy, Spain and the United States were the sources of the convalescent and acute COVID-19 samples. The analysed material was cDNA or gDNA that came from T cells, B-cell-depleted T cells, or PBMCs.

Germline lookup yields CDR1 ENHRY and CDR2 SYGVKD. The CDR3 loop spans 14 amino acids. Trimming took 7 bases from V and 2 from J; bases not matched to a gene: 7. Original processing methods: Reference gene primer amplification gave estimated nucleated cell counts. Clones were read by immunoSEQ multiplex PCR, and TCRdb kept only the in-frame ones, dropping some. The V and J calls and clone size were taken over from that table, and D and trimming were inferred from the DNA. Counted here are approximately 200,000 clones, 94% occurring once; the ten biggest clones make up around 0.8%. Seattle patients were enrolled while actively infected and followed longitudinally.

The sequence came from a man aged 25 to 40 with COVID-19, enrolled during active disease. Sequences were obtained from peripheral blood. The genes are TRBV10-3 and TRBJ1-2; 7 bases are shared with TRBD1. DNA for the CDR3: TGTGCCATCAACGACCAACAGGGGAACTATGGCTACACCTTC. Its protein product is CAINDQQGNYGYTF.